The present T cell receptor beta chain was sequenced within a study of persistence of HIV-infected CD4 T cells. Study context: Median time on suppressive ART was about eight years. Study-level findings and limits: Proviral oligoclonality tracked with TCR oligoclonality within the same sorted cells.

The libraries were made with immunoSEQ version 4 in survey mode. Assay: immunoSEQ multiplex PCR; the TCRdb copy retains only in-frame clones and omits some. The table records some 13,000 clones, 66% of them present only once. The CDR3 extends over 15 amino acids. Germline V gene lookup returns CDR1 KGHSH and CDR2 LQKENI. With 3 bases removed from V and 0 bases from J, the gap between germline ends came to 9 bases. In the case of this clone: Its antigen is unknown.

An overlapping HIV-1 Gag peptide pool stimulated these cells at 0.95 to 1 ug/peptide/mL. Responding CD4+ T cells were sorted by upregulation of both CD40 ligand and CD69. The chain links TRBV18 to TRBJ1-3; D gene unclear. This receptor was taken from an adult man with HIV who was CMV-seropositive. The source was CD4+ T cells sorted from PBMCs after roughly 18-hour stimulation, collected from a patient who received antiretroviral therapy. The CDR3 reads CASSPAGSSGNTIYF. DNA for the CDR3: TGTGCCAGCTCACCGGCAGGCTCCTCTGGAAACACCATATATTTT.